This T cell receptor (beta chain) appears in the sequencing data of a study of T cell responses to AZD1222 COVID-19 vaccine. Study conclusions and caveats: Across the whole spike, CD4 TCRs peaked at regions 160-218 and 743-854. Baseline seropositivity characterized only a handful of AZD1222 recipients.

Profiled with immunoSEQ multiplex PCR; TCRdb holds only in-frame clones, not every one. Counted here are 150,000 or so clones, more than 80% occurring once; the ten biggest clones make up 2.5% to 3%. Trimming at V came to 6 bases and at J to 9 bases, leaving 13 bases not matched to a gene. This CDR3 region has 15 residues. CDR1 is SGHTA and CDR2 is FQGNSA in the germline V gene. Turning to this clone: No antigen is known for it.

Material: peripheral blood, obtained on day 0 of AZD1222 vaccination. The TCR comes from an adult in good health. V gene TRBV7-2 combines with J gene TRBJ1-5; 8 bases are a match to TRBD1. CDR3 protein: CASSIGGTGLPPQHF. The CDR3 DNA sequence: TGTGCCAGCAGTATCGGCGGGACAGGCTTGCCGCCCCAGCATTTT.